The 9 T cell receptor beta chains presented below share a single source sample, sequenced in a study of brain T cells in children with intractable seizures. Stated time point: blood from clinic visit 5 months post-surgery; TSC patient then seizure free. The assay was immunoSEQ multiplex PCR, and TCRdb's table has in-frame clones only and misses some. The sample carries about 340,000 clones, 85% to 95% recorded once. The sequencing used peripheral blood, collected less than 6 months after surgery. The source of these receptors is a boy under three years old with tuberous sclerosis and intractable seizures.

This chain uses TRBV6-5 with TRBJ2-2; D is unclear. The CDR3 has 14 amino acids. V was clipped by 4 bases and J by 3 bases, with 9 bases between them. Germline CDR1 MNHEY, CDR2 SVGAGI. CDR3 region: CASSLRKHTGELFF. The CDR3 region has the DNA TGTGCCAGCAGTTTGAGAAAGCACACCGGGGAGCTGTTTTTT.

This clone has a handful of counts. The V and J genes are TRBV7-9 and TRBJ2-7; 8 nucleotides match TRBD1. The junction had 4 bases not matched to a gene; V was cut back by 5 bases and J by 4 bases. Germline V CDR1 and CDR2: SEHNR, FQNEAQ (reference sequence). The CDR3 runs to 13 residues. The CDR3 protein is CASSPRTGYEQYF. The CDR3 DNA follows: TGTGCCAGCAGCCCCAGGACAGGGTACGAGCAGTACTTC.

V and J are TRBV2 and TRBJ2-3; no clear D gene. The V end was cut by 2 bases, the J end by 0 bases, with 6 bases between. The CDR3 length is 14 residues. Germline assignment: CDR1 SNHLY and CDR2 FYNNEI. The CDR3 is CASSESDSTDTQYF. The CDR3, as DNA: TGTGCCAGCAGTGAATCGGATAGCACAGATACGCAGTATTTT.

The J gene is TRBJ2-3, the V gene TRBV7-9; 8 bases fit TRBD1. The germline V gene encodes CDR1 SEHNR and CDR2 FQNEAQ (reference sequence). V gave up 5 bases and J gave up 4 bases; unmatched junction bases: 11. The CDR3 is made up of 16 amino acids. The CDR3 DNA reads TGTGCCAGCAGCGACCAGGGACAGGTGGGTGCAGATACGCAGTATTTT. Protein sequence: CASSDQGQVGADTQYF.

V and J are TRBV18 and TRBJ1-6, with 7 bases fitting TRBD1. This CDR3 has 15 residues. With 3 bases clipped from V and 7 bases from J, the junction kept 6 bases outside the gene matches. Germline V gene data show CDR1 as KGHSH and CDR2 as LQKENI. The CDR3 here is CASSPTGQRNSPLHF. In DNA form, the CDR3 reads TGTGCCAGCTCACCGACAGGGCAGAGAAATTCACCCCTCCACTTT.

J is TRBJ2-6 and V is TRBV5-4, with unresolved D. Germline CDR1 reads SGHNT; CDR2 reads YYREEE (reference sequence). The CDR3 sequence is 14 residues long. Trimming cost V 3 bases and J 0 bases, with 4 bases left between them. The CDR3 DNA reads as TGTGCCAGCAGCTGGGACTCTGGGGCCAACGTCCTGACTTTC. Translating it yields CASSWDSGANVLTF.

The chain is built from TRBV6-5 and TRBJ2-3; D not certain. This CDR3 comprises 15 residues. Trimming pared 0 bases from V and 0 bases from J, leaving 7 bases between. In germline, CDR1 is MNHEY, CDR2 SVGAGI. CDR3 coding DNA: TGTGCCAGCAGTTACTCGCTTAGGAGCACAGATACGCAGTATTTT. This sequence encodes CASSYSLRSTDTQYF.

The V gene is TRBV2, the J gene TRBJ2-7; no firm D call. V was pared by 7 bases and J by 3 bases, with 16 bases between. There are 14 residues in the CDR3. CDR1 is SNHLY, CDR2 FYNNEI, per germline. CDR3: CASKEAGILYEQYF. The CDR3 DNA reads TGTGCCAGCAAAGAGGCAGGAATACTCTACGAGCAGTACTTC.

The table lists this clone with a count of one. The chain is built from TRBV9 and TRBJ2-5; the D gene could be TRBD1 or TRBD2 (5 bases each). This CDR3 comprises 14 residues. Germline V gene sequence: CDR1 SGDLS, CDR2 YYNGEE. Trimming shortened V by 0 bases and J by 5 bases, and 11 bases separated the two germline ends. The CDR3 reads CASSVAGTWETQYF. CDR3 nucleotide sequence: TGTGCCAGCAGCGTAGCCGGGACCTGGGAGACCCAGTACTTC.